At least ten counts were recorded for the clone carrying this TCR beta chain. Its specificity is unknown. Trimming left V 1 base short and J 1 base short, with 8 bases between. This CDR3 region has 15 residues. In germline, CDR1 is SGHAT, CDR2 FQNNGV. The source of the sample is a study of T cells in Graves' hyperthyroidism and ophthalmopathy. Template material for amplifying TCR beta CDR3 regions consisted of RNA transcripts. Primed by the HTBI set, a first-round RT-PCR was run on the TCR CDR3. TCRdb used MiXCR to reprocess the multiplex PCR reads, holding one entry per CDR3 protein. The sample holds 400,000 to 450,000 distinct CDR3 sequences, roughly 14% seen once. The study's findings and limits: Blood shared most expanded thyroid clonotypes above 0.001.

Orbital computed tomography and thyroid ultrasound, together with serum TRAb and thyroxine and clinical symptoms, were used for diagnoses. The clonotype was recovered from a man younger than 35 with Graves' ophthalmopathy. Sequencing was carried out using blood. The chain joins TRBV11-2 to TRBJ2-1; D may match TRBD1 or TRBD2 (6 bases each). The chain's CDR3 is CASSLAGASYNEQFF. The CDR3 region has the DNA TGTGCCAGCAGCTTAGCGGGGGCGTCCTACAATGAGCAGTTCTTC. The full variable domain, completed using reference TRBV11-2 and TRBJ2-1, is EAGVAQSPRYKIIEKRQSVAFWCNPISGHATLYWYQQILGQGPKLLIQFQNNGVVDDSQLPKDRFSAERLKGVDSTLKIQPAKLEDSAVYLCASSLAGASYNEQFFGPGTRLTVL.